A single T cell receptor beta chain is shown here with its context. The method was immunoSEQ multiplex PCR; TCRdb's version includes in-frame clones alone and lacks a portion of them. Of fewer than 40,000 clones listed, 90% are singletons. These data come from a study of T cell changes during pregnancy in multiple sclerosis. The germline V gene encodes CDR1 SGDLS and CDR2 YYNGEE. J lost 2 bases, V lost 3 bases, and 9 bases had no gene match. The CDR3 consists of 16 residues. This TCR derives from a female donor with multiple sclerosis, enrolled in a pregnancy study. The rearrangement links TRBV9 to TRBJ2-3, with TRBD1 matching 7 bases. The sample here was CD8+ T cells from peripheral blood mononuclear cells, taken before pregnancy. The CDR3 nucleotides read TGTGCCAGCAGCGCCTCTTCGGGACAGCACACAGATACGCAGTATTTT. This translates into CASSASSGQHTDTQYF.